In this sample, the clone carrying this TCR beta chain turned up a few times. Its matching antigen is unknown. This sample is part of a study of blood T cells in healthy people across ages. For the second PCR, which ran for roughly 6 to 12 cycles, a sample-barcoded 5' primer and a J-beta primer mix were used. TCRdb called the 5' RACE reads again in MiXCR, with one record for every CDR3 protein. The sample shows about 800,000 distinct CDR3 sequences, about 47% of them seen only once. Donors each provided about 10 milliliters of peripheral blood. Researchers isolated at least 6 million PBMCs per sample. Overall study findings and caveats: There was a strong correlation between TCR beta diversity and naive T cell percentage. Higher diversity, along with more naive CD4+ cells, distinguished long-lived donors from aged donors.

Sequencing used blood. The receptor comes from a man older than 75 in good health.

CDR3 in amino acids: CASSVVAGDGTDTQYF. The DNA of the CDR3 is TGTGCCAGCAGCGTAGTGGCGGGAGACGGCACAGATACGCAGTATTTT. The chain has TRBV9 and TRBJ2-3, with TRBD2 identical over 7 bases. Germline values: CDR1 SGDLS, CDR2 YYNGEE. Germline trimming cut 0 bases from V and 1 base from J; bases unmatched to any gene: 5. CDR3 length equals 16 residues.